A selection of T cell receptor beta chains follows, all from one sample in a study of blood T cell repertoires in COVID-19. The table came from immunoSEQ multiplex PCR; TCRdb's copy has only in-frame clones and leaves some out. This table holds approximately 280,000 clones, about four fifths found once. Sequencing was performed on peripheral blood. These receptors all come from a human donor with COVID-19, enrolled during active disease. The donor label of this sample is uncertain. The CDR3 runs from the conserved cysteine through the conserved F or W. The order of the fields is V gene, J gene, D gene, clone size, CDR3 DNA, CDR3 protein. D genes are given only for firm matches. Not all rows give a size; the values are once, few, many and, for expanded clones, a class.

>TRBV6-5|TRBJ1-1|TRBD1|-
TGTGCCAGCAGTTACACAACAGGGGGTGAAGCTTTCTTT
CASSYTTGGEAFF
>TRBV12-3/TRBV12-4|TRBJ1-2|-|-
TGTGCCAGCAGTACCGACAGAAACTATGGCTACACCTTC
CASSTDRNYGYTF
>TRBV5-4|TRBJ2-7|TRBD1|-
TGTGCCAGCAGCCCGTCGGGACAGGGGGTGTCCTACGAGCAGTACTTC
CASSPSGQGVSYEQYF
>TRBV5-1|TRBJ2-1|TRBD1|-
TGCGCCAGCAGCCAACAGGGGACCGACTCCTACAATGAGCAGTTCTTC
CASSQQGTDSYNEQFF
>TRBV11-3|TRBJ1-1|-|-
TGTGCCAGCAGCCCAGGGAATCTGAACACTGAAGCTTTCTTT
CASSPGNLNTEAFF
>TRBV30|TRBJ2-1|TRBD2|few
TGTGCCTGGGCCACTAGCGGGAGGGGGGACAATGAGCAGTTCTTC
CAWATSGRGDNEQFF
>TRBV30|TRBJ2-5|-|-
TGTGCCTGGGGACTCCTCCAAGAGACCCAGTACTTC
CAWGLLQETQYF
>TRBV11-2|TRBJ2-1|TRBD2|-
TGTGCCAGCAGCCCGACTAGCGGGAAGAATGAGCAGTTCTTC
CASSPTSGKNEQFF
>TRBV6-6|TRBJ2-3|TRBD2|-
TGTGCCAGCAGTTACTCTGCTAGCGGCGGACTTGATACGCAGTATTTT
CASSYSASGGLDTQYF
>TRBV5-1|TRBJ2-7|TRBD1|-
TGCGCCAGCAGCTTGTTCGCAGGGACAGGAGCCTACGAGCAGTACTTC
CASSLFAGTGAYEQYF
>TRBV5-5|TRBJ2-1|TRBD2|-
TGTGCCAGCAGCCCCCTAGCGGGAGAACCCAATGAGCAGTTCTTC
CASSPLAGEPNEQFF
>TRBV11-1|TRBJ2-1|-|few
TGTGCCAGCAGCTATTACTACGGGGCCTACAATGAGCAGTTCTTC
CASSYYYGAYNEQFF
>TRBV7-2|TRBJ2-1|-|-
TGTGCCAGCAGCCCGGGGGAGTTTGGTCACAATGAGCAGTTCTTC
CASSPGEFGHNEQFF
>TRBV7-8|TRBJ1-1|-|once
TGTGCCAGCAGCTTAGGTCCAGGGAACACTGAAGCTTTCTTT
CASSLGPGNTEAFF
>TRBV10-2|TRBJ2-2|TRBD2|-
TGCGCCAGCACCCCCGGCGGGACTAGCGGCACCGGGGAGCTGTTTTTT
CASTPGGTSGTGELFF
>TRBV5-1|TRBJ1-4|TRBD1|-
TGCGCCAGCAGCTTGACAGGGGGACGAGAAAAACTGTTTTTT
CASSLTGGREKLFF
>TRBV6-5|TRBJ2-5|-|once
TGTGCCAGCAGTTGGGCAGGGAGGTCCGGGGAGACCCAGTACTTC
CASSWAGRSGETQYF
>TRBV6-4|TRBJ1-1|TRBD1|-
TGTGCCAGCAGACCCCAGGGCGGACAGGGAGGGACTGAAGCTTTCTTT
CASRPQGGQGGTEAFF
>TRBV5-1|TRBJ2-2|TRBD2|-
TGCGCCAGCAGCTTATACCCTAGCGGGAACACCGGGGAGCTGTTTTTT
CASSLYPSGNTGELFF
>TRBV3-1/TRBV3-2|TRBJ2-5|-|-
TGTGCCAGCAGCCAAGATCGGGTGGGAGAGACCCAGTACTTC
CASSQDRVGETQYF
>TRBV10-3|TRBJ2-3|TRBD2|-
TGTGCCATCAGTGACAGCGGGAGGCCCACAGATACGCAGTATTTT
CAISDSGRPTDTQYF
>TRBV27|TRBJ1-3|-|-
TGTCCTCATCTGGGATTGAGCCTTGAGGGTGGAAACACCATATATTTT
CPHLGLSLEGGNTIYF
>TRBV28|TRBJ2-1|TRBD1|once
TGTGCCAGCAGTTGGGGGACAGGGCCATTTAATGAGCAGTTCTTC
CASSWGTGPFNEQFF
>TRBV11-2|TRBJ1-1|TRBD1|-
TGTGCCAGCAGCTTTGAGGGGGCAAGGACTGAAGCTTTCTTT
CASSFEGARTEAFF
>TRBV5-1|TRBJ2-3|TRBD2|-
TGCGCCAGCAGCCGAGGACTAGCGGGAAGCACAGATACGCAGTATTTT
CASSRGLAGSTDTQYF
>TRBV19|TRBJ2-1|TRBD2|-
TGTGCCAGTAGTCTAAGCGGGAGGGCCGGGCCCGCCGCCCCCGGTGAGCAGTTCTTC
CASSLSGRAGPAAPGEQFF
>TRBV3-1/TRBV3-2|TRBJ1-4|TRBD1|-
TGTGCCAGCAGCCGACCTACAGGGGCGGGTGAAAAACTGTTTTTT
CASSRPTGAGEKLFF